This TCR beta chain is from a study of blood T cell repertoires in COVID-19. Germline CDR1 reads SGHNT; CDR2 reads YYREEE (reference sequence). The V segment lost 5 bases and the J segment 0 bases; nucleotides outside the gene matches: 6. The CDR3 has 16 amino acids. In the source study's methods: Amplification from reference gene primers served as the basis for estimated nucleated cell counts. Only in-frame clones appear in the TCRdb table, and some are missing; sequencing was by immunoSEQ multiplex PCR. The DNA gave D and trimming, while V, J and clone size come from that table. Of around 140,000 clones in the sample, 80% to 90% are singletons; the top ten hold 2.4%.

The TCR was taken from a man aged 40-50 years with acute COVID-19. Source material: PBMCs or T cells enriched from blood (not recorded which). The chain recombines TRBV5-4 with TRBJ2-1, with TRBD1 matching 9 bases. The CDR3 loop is CASRTGGTDSYNEQFF. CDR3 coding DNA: TGTGCCAGCAGGACAGGGGGGACCGACTCCTACAATGAGCAGTTCTTC.